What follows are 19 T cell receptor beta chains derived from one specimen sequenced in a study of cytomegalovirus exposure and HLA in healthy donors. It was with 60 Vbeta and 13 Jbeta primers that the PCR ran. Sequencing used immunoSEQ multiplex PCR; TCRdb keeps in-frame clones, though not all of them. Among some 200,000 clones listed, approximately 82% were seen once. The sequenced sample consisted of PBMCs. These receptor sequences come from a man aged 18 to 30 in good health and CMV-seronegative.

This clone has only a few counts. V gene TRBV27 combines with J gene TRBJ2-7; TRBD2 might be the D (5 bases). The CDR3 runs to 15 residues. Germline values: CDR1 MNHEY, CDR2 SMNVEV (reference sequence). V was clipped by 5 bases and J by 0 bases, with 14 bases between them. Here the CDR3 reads CASSSTSENSYEQYF. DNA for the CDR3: TGTGCCAGCAGTAGTACTAGTGAAAACTCCTACGAGCAGTACTTC.

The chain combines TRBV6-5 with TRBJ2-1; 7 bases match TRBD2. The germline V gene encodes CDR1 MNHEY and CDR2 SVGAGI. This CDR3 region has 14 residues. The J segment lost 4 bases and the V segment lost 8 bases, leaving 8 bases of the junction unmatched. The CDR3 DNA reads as TGTGCCAGCGCAAGCGGGGTCGTATACAATGAGCAGTTCTTC. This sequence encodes CASASGVVYNEQFF.

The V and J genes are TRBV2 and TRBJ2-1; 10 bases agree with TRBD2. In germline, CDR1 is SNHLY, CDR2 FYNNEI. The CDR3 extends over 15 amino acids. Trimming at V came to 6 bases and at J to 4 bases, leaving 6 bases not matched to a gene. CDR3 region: CASRKGTSAYNEQFF. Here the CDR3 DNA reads TGTGCCAGCAGAAAGGGGACTAGCGCATACAATGAGCAGTTCTTC.

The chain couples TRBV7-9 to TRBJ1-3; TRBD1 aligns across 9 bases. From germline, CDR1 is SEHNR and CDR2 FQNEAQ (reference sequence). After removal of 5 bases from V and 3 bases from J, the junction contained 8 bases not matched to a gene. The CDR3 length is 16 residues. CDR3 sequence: CASSTETGGYGNTIYF. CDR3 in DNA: TGTGCCAGCAGCACCGAAACAGGGGGCTATGGAAACACCATATATTTT.

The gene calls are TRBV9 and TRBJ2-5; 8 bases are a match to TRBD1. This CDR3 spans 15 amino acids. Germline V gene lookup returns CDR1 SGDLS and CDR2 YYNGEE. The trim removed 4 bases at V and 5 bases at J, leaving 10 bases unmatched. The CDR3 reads CASSNDRGDGETQYF. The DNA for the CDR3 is TGTGCCAGCAGCAATGACAGGGGAGATGGGGAGACCCAGTACTTC.

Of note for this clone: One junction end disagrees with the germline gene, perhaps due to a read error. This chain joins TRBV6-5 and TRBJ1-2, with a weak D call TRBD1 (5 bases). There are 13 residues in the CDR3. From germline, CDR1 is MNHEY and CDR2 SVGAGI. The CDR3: CASSGDWARTVQF. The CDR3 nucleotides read TGTGCCAGCAGTGGGGACTGGGCAAGGACGGTCCAATTC.

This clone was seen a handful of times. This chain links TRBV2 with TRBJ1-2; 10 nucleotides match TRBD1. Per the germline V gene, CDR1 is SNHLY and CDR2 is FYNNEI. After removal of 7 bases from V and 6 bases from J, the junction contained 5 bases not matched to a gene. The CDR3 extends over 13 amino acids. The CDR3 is CASMTGGYHGYTF. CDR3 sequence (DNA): TGTGCCAGCATGACAGGGGGCTATCATGGCTACACCTTC.

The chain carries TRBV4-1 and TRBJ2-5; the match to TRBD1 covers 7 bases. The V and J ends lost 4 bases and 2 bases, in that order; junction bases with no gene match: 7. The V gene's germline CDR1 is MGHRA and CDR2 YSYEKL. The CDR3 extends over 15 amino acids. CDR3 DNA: TGCGCCAGCAGCCGGCTGACAGGGTTTCAAGAGACCCAGTACTTC. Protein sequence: CASSRLTGFQETQYF.

CDR3 DNA sequence: TGTGCCAGCACCGTCGGGGGGGGAGGTAGCACAGATACGCAGTATTTT. Translation gives CASTVGGGGSTDTQYF. This chain joins TRBV28 and TRBJ2-3; TRBD2 matches at 8 bases. V was pared by 7 bases and J by 0 bases, with 9 bases of the junction left unmatched. This CDR3 has 16 amino acids. Germline V gene data show CDR1 as MDHEN and CDR2 as SYDVKM. The whole variable domain, filled in from reference TRBV28 and TRBJ2-3, reads DVKVTQSSRYLVKRTGEKVFLECVQDMDHENMFWYRQDPGLGLRLIYFSYDVKMKEKGDIPEGYSVSREKKERFSLILESASTNQTSMYLCASTVGGGGSTDTQYFGPGTRLTVL.

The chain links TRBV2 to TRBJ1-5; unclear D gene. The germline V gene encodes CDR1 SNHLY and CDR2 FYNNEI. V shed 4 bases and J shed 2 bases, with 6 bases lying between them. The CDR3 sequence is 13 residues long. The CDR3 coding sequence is TGTGCCAGCAGTGCGCGGGGCAATCAGCCCCAGCATTTT. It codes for CASSARGNQPQHF.

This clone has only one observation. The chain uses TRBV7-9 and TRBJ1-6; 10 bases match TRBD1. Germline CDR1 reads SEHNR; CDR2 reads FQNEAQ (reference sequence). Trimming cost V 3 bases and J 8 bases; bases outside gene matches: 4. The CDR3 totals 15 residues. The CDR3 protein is CASSFGGTGDSPLHF. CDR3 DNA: TGTGCCAGCAGCTTTGGGGGGACAGGGGATTCACCCCTCCACTTT. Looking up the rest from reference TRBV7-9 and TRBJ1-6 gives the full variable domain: DTGVSQNPRHKITKRGQNVTFRCDPISEHNRLYWYRQTLGQGPEFLTYFQNEAQLEKSRLLSDRFSAERPKGSFSTLEIQRTEQGDSAMYLCASSFGGTGDSPLHFGNGTRLTVT.

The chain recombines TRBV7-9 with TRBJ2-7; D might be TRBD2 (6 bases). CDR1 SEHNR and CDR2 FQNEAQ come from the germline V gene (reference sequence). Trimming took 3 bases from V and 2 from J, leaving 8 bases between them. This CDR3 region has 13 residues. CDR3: CASSFGGTYEQYF. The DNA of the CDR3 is TGTGCCAGCAGCTTCGGGGGTACCTACGAGCAGTACTTC.

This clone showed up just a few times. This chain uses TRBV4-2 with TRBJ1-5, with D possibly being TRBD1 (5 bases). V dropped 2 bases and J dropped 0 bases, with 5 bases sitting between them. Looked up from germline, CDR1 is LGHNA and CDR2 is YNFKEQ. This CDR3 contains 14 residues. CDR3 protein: CASSQQGSNQPQHF. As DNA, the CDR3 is TGTGCCAGCAGCCAACAGGGTAGCAATCAGCCCCAGCATTTT.

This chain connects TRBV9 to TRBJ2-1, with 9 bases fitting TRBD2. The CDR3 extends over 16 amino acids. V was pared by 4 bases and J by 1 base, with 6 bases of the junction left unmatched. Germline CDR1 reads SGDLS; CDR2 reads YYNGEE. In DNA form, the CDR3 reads TGTGCCAGCAGCCGCGGTACTAGCGGGTCCTACAATGAGCAGTTCTTC. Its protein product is CASSRGTSGSYNEQFF.

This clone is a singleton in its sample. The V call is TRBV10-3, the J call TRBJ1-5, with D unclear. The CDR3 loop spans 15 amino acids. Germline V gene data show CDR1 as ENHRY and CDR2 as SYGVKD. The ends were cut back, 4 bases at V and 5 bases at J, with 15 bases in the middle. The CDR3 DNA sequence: TGTGCCATCAGTGGCCCGAAGAGATCCCATCAGCCCCAGCATTTT. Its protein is CAISGPKRSHQPQHF.

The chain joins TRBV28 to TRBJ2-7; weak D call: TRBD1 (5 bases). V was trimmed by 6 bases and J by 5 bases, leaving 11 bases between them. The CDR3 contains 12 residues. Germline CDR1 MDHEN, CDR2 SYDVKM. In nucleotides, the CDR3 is TGTGCCAGCAGCCTACAGGAAAACGAGCAGTACTTC. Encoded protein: CASSLQENEQYF.

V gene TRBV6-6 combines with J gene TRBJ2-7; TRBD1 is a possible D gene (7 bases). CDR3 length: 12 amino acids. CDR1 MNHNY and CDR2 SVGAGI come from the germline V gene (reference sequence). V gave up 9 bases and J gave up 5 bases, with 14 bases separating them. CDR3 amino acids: CASNRGGDEQYF. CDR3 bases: TGTGCCAGTAACAGGGGCGGGGACGAGCAGTACTTC.

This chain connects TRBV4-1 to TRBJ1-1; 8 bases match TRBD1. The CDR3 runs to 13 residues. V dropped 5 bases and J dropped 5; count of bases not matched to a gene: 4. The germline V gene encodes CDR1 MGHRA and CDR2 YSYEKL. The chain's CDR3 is CASSVDRGTEAFF. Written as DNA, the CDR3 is TGCGCCAGCAGCGTCGACAGGGGAACTGAAGCTTTCTTT.

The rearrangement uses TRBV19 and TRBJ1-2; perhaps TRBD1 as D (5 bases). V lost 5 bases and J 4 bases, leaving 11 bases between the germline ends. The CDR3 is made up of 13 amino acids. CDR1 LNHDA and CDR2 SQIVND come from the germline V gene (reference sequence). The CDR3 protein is CASSQGRSYGYTF. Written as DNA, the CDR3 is TGTGCCAGTAGTCAGGGCAGGAGCTATGGCTACACCTTC.